This TCR beta chain was documented in a study of cytomegalovirus exposure and HLA in healthy donors. CDR1 SEHNR and CDR2 FQNEAQ come from the germline V gene (reference sequence). V shed 5 bases and J 7 bases; nucleotides not matched to a gene: 16. The CDR3 extends over 16 amino acids. As concerns this clone: Its matching antigen is unknown.

PCR used 60 Vbeta primers and 13 Jbeta primers. Repertoires were generated with immunoSEQ multiplex PCR, while TCRdb's copy carries only in-frame clones and drops some. The repertoire includes approximately 210,000 clones, 65% to 85% of them detected once, and about 1.8% sits in the top ten. General observations from the study: In a later analysis, TCR beta V- and J-gene trimming showed a link to a missense DCLRE1C variant.

The chain is built from TRBV7-9 and TRBJ2-5; 7 bases fit TRBD2. The clonotype was recovered from a man in his late teens or twenties in good health and CMV-seronegative. The sample comprised PBMCs. The CDR3 DNA follows: TGTGCCAGCAGCCCCGAAACTAGCGTGGGCAAGGGGACCCAGTACTTC. This sequence encodes CASSPETSVGKGTQYF.